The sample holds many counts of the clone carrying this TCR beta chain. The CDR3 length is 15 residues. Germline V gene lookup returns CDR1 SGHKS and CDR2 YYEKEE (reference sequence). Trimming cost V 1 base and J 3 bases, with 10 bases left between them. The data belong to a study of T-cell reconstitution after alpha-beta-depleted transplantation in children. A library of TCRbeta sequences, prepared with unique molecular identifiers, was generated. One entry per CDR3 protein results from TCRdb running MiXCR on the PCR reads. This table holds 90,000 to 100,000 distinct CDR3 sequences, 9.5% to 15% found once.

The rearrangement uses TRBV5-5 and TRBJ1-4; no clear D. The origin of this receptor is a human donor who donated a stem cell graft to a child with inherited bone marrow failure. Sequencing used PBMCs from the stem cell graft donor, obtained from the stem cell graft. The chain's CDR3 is CASSLRPASNEKLFF. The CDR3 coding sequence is TGTGCCAGCAGCTTGCGGCCGGCTTCTAATGAAAAACTGTTTTTT.